This T cell receptor (beta chain) was captured by sequencing in a study of vaccination and CD4 T cells after COVID-19 (dated by TCRdb to the early 2020s). As for the study more broadly: Six males and four females were included in the convalescent cohort, with two Hispanic individuals, seven Caucasians, two Asians and one multiracial person represented. Two doses of either the Pfizer-BioNTech BNT162b2 vaccine (n=8) or the Moderna mRNA-1273 vaccine (n=2) were administered to participants. Post-COVID blood samples from convalescent patients were collected a median of approximately 100 days after diagnosis, with a range of roughly 35 to 170 days. The time from the second vaccine dose to post-vaccine blood sampling had a median of roughly 70 days and ranged from about 12 to 250 days. Overlapping spike peptide pools from SARS-CoV-2 and from the common cold coronaviruses HCoV-NL63, HCoV-OC43 and HCoV-229E were used as culture stimuli. In control cultures, a CEFX viral epitope pool was used as positive control, an HIV-1 Nef peptide pool was used as negative control, or no peptide was added. In under twelve COVID-19 convalescent patients and 4 infection-naive healthy vaccine recipients, researchers compared the spike-specific CD4+ TCR repertoire from before mRNA vaccination with the repertoire from after.

This clonotype was counted a few times. Its antigen specificity is not known. Qualities for individual bases were not recorded, and no much larger clone is one base off. The sample's treatment or condition, from its label and the paper: approximately 9-day PBMC culture with coronavirus spike peptide pools or control peptides (ViraFEST assay). The ViraFEST assay, used in the study, expanded antigen-specific T cells with peptide pools and then identified the expanded clonotypes through TCR sequencing. Negative nucleocapsid antibody tests before and after vaccination confirmed that the healthy vaccine recipients had no prior SARS-CoV-2 infection. Each well held about 2 million PBMCs cultured in IMDM containing approximately 5.3% human AB serum and approximately 10 IU/ml IL-2, with about 10 ug/ml peptide pools added. Half of the culture medium was replaced with fresh IL-2-containing medium on days 3 and 7. Once the cells had been in culture for around nine days, the EasySep CD4+ T cell isolation kit was used to isolate CD4+ T cells by negative selection. Ficoll-Paque Plus gradient centrifugation was used to isolate PBMCs from whole blood, and the isolated PBMCs were then either used fresh or cryopreserved at -140C. Triplicate wells were generally used for each culture condition.

Library creation used PCR. At the Johns Hopkins FTIC core, DNA from the cultured CD4+ T cells underwent TCR sequencing with the Oncomine TCR Beta short-read assay. Genomic DNA was extracted from the cultured CD4+ T cells with the QIAamp micro DNA kit. Oncomine TCR Beta libraries made from cultured CD4+ T cells were pooled using unique dual indexes and sequenced on an Illumina iSeq 100. In the authors' own workflow: Non-productive sequences were removed, and CDR3s not starting with C, not ending with F or W, or shorter than 7 amino acids were discarded. Antigen-specific clonotypes were identified using the MANAFEST web application through comparison of peptide-stimulated wells with reference and other culture wells. Positive clones required FDR below 0.05, an odds ratio above 5, and productive frequency above 0.1% in at least two of three replicate wells. Clonotypes that were significantly expanded in both SARS-CoV-2 spike wells and at least one common cold coronavirus spike condition were defined as cross-reactive. Using R version 3.6.1, CDR3 homology was evaluated through Levenshtein distances (stringdist) along with unrooted phylogenetic trees (ape). Starting from the raw public reads, TCRdb applied fastp trimming at Q25, assembled clones with MiXCR and retained in-frame beta chains. Identical CDR3 proteins give one entry, which carries the most common genes and DNA. The V and J calls were determined by TCRdb, not by the authors. Present in this sample are about 25,000 distinct CDR3 sequences, about 61% of which were seen just once. In total, the top ten clones hold about a sixth of the sample.

Compared with germline, V lacks 2 bases and J lacks 2 bases; bases without a gene match: 6. The CDR3 covers 17 residues, taking in both the cysteine and the phenylalanine. The DNA shown is the 51-base CDR3, in frame from base 1. Via the germline V gene, CDR1 is SGHVS and CDR2 FQNEAQ. What the work shows at the level of the full study, not this receptor alone: An increase in the median number of SARS-CoV-2-reactive clonotypes from approximately 20 after infection to 38 after vaccination was observed, but the change was not found to be significant. Of the vaccine-specific clones in convalescent patients, 304 of 307, or nearly all, reacted only to SARS-CoV-2 spike and did not cross-react with common cold coronaviruses. Among the post-vaccine SARS-CoV-2-reactive clones in convalescent patients, a median approximately 90% showed up only after vaccination, which suggests vaccine-specific priming. Relatively few convalescent patients were included in the study, and early timepoints after natural infection were not analyzed.

The sequence links TRBV7-8 to TRBJ1-2; 12 bases in between match TRBD1. The clonotype was recovered from a human donor who received a COVID-19 vaccine. The sequencing used CD4+ T cells from blood, cultured in vitro, collected after SARS-CoV-2 vaccination. The nucleotide sequence is TGTGCCAGCAGCTTAAGACTCGGGACAGGGGGCAACTATGGCTACACCTTC. Protein translation: CASSLRLGTGGNYGYTF.